Here is one TCR beta chain with its context. Its target is unknown. The CDR3 totals 15 residues. V lost 4 bases to trimming and J lost 1 base, with 12 bases between them. The germline gives CDR1 SGHRS, CDR2 YFSETQ. The sample belongs to a study of cytomegalovirus exposure and HLA in healthy donors. Turning to the study itself: Earlier, 95 million to 140 million unique TCR beta sequences were recovered from around 200 million T cells by an analysis. Regarding the study as a whole: In a later analysis, at a false discovery rate of 0.05, some 15,000 TCR beta sequences were associated with HLA alleles. Cytomegalovirus status was reportedly diagnosed by the classifier with high sensitivity and specificity.

PCR involved 60 Vbeta and 13 Jbeta primers. Clones were read by immunoSEQ multiplex PCR, and TCRdb kept only the in-frame ones, dropping some. The repertoire holds 85,000 to 130,000 clones, with approximately 72% as singletons. The chain recombines TRBV5-1 with TRBJ1-5; D may be TRBD1 (6 bases). Material for sequencing was PBMCs. The source is a male donor in good health and CMV-seropositive. Written as DNA, the CDR3 is TGCGCCAGCAGCCCCGGGACAACGAGCAATCAGCCCCAGCATTTT. Translated: CASSPGTTSNQPQHF.